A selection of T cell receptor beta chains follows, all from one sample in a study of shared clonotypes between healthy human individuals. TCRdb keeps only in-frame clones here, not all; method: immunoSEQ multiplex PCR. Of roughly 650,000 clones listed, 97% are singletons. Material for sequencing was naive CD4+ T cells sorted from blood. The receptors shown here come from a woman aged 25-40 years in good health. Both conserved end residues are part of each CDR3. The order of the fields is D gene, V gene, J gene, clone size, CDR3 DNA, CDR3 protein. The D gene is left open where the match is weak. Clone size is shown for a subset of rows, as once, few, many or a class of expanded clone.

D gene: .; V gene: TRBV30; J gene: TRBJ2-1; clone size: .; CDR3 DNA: TGTGCCTGGAGTGCCGGGACAAAGAAGTTCTTC; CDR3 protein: CAWSAGTKKFF
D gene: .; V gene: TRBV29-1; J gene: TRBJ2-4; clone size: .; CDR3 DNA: TGCAGCGCACAGGGCGTCAAAAACATTCAGTACTTC; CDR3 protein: CSAQGVKNIQYF
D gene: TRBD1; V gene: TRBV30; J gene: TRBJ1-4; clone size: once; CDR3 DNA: TGTGCCCAGGGGACAGGGGCGAGTGAAAAACTGTTTTTT; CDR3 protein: CAQGTGASEKLFF
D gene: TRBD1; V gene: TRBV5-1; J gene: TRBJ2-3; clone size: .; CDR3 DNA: TGCGCCAGCAGCCCTGACAGGGGGGGAAATACGCAGTATTTT; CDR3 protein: CASSPDRGGNTQYF
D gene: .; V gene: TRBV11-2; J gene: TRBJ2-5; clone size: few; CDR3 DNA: TGTGCCAGCAGCTTTAATTCGGAGACCCAGTACTTC; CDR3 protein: CASSFNSETQYF
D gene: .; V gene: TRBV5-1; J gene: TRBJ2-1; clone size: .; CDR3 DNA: TGCGCCAGCAGCCCATCTAGTGCGTTTCTCAATGAGCAGTTCTTC; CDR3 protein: CASSPSSAFLNEQFF
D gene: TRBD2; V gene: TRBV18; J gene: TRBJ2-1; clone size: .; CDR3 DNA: TGTGCCAGCTCACTCAGAATAGCGGGGGCCAAGAGGTCCTACAATGAGCAGTTCTTC; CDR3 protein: CASSLRIAGAKRSYNEQFF
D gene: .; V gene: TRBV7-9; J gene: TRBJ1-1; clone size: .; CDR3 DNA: TGTGCCAGCAGCCGCGGGGGGACTGAAGCTTTCTTT; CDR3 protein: CASSRGGTEAFF
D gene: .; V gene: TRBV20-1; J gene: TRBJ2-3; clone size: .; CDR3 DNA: TGCAGTGCTGCGGGGCCAGATACGCAGTATTTT; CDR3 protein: CSAAGPDTQYF
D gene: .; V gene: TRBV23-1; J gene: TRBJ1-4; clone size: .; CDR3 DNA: TGCGCCAGCAGTCAATCTGCAGGGGCGAAAACTAATGAAAAACTGTTTTTT; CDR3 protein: CASSQSAGAKTNEKLFF
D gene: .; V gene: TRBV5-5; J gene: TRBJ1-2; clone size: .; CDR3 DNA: TGTGCCAGCAGTTATACGGGGCAACCCTATGGCTACACCTTC; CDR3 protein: CASSYTGQPYGYTF
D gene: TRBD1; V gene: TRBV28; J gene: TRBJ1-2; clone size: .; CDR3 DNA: TGTGCCAGCACTGACTCCGGGACAGGGGCATGGCTTGGCTATGGCTACACCTTC; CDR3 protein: CASTDSGTGAWLGYGYTF
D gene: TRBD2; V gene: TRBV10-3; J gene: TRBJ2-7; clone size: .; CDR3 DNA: TGTGCCATCAGCCAGGGACTAGCGGGGAACGAGCAGTACTTC; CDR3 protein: CAISQGLAGNEQYF
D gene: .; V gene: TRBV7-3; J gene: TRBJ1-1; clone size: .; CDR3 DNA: TGTGCCAGCAGCTTAAATCCAGGACCCTCCACTGAAGCTTTCTTT; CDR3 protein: CASSLNPGPSTEAFF
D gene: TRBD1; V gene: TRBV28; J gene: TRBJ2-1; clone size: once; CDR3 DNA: TGTGCCAGCAGTCTCGGGACAGCTTCCTACAATGAGCAGTTCTTC; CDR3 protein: CASSLGTASYNEQFF
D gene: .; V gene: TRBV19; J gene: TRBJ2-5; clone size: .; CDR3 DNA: TGTGCCAGTAGTACCGGGTGGGGAGAGACCCAGTACTTC; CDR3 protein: CASSTGWGETQYF
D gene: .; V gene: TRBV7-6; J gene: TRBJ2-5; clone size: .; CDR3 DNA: TGTGCCAGCAGCTTAGCACTGTCGGTAACGGGGGAGACCCAGTACTTC; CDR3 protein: CASSLALSVTGETQYF
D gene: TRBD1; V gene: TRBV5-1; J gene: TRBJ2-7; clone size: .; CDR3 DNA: TGCGCCAGCAGCGGGACAGTTGAGTTCCCCGAGCAGTACTTC; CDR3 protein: CASSGTVEFPEQYF
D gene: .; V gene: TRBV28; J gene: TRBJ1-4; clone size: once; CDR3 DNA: TGTGCCAGCAGTCCCGCGGGACTCCAAGGGGAAAAACTGTTTTTT; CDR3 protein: CASSPAGLQGEKLFF
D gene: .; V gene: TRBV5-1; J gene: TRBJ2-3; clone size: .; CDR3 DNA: TGCGCCAGCAGCTTGGTTCTGAGCGGCACAGATACGCAGTATTTT; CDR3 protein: CASSLVLSGTDTQYF
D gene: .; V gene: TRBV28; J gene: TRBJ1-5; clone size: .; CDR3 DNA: TGTGCCAGCAGTTTAGAAGGGGGGCTTTATAGCAATCAGCCCCAGCATTTT; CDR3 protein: CASSLEGGLYSNQPQHF
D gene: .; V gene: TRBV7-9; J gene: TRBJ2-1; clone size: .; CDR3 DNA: TGTGCCAGCAGCTTCAGCAGGGGCTATGAGCAGTTCTTC; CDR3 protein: CASSFSRGYEQFF
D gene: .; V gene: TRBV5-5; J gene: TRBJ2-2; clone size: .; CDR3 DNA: TGTGCCAGCAGCTTGAACGGGCCCACCGGGGAGCTGTTTTTT; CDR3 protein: CASSLNGPTGELFF
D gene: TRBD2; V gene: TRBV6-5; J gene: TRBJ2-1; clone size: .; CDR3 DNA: TGTGCCAGCAGACTAGCGGGAGGGGGGTACAATGAGCAGTTCTTC; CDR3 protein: CASRLAGGGYNEQFF
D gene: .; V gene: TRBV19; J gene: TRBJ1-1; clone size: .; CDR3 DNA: TGTGCCAGTAGTATTGAGAGGGCCACTGAAGCTTTCTTT; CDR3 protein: CASSIERATEAFF
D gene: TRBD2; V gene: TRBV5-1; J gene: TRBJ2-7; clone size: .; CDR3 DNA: TGCGCCAGCAGCTTCGTCAGCGGGAGTCCCTACGAGCAGTACTTC; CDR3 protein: CASSFVSGSPYEQYF
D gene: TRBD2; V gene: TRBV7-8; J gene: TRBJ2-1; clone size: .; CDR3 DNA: TGTGCCAGCAGCTTAGCGGGGGCCCTAGCGGGAGGAATCAATGAGCAGTTCTTC; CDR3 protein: CASSLAGALAGGINEQFF
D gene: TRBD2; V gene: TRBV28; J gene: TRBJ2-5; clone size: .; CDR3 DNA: TGTGCCAGCAGTTACCCCCAGGCCTGGACTAGCGGGAGTGTGTCCCAGTACTTC; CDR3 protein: CASSYPQAWTSGSVSQYF
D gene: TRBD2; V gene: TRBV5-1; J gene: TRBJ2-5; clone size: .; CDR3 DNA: TGCGCCAGCAGCCCGCGACTAGCGGGAGGGAGGGAGACCCAGTACTTC; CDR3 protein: CASSPRLAGGRETQYF
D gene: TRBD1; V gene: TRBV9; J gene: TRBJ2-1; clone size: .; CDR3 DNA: TGTGCCAGCAGCGTAGATCCCCTAGATCTCAGGACAGGGGTTCGGGGTGAGCAGTTCTTC; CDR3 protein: CASSVDPLDLRTGVRGEQFF
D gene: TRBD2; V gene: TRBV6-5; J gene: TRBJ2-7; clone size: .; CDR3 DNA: TGTGCCAGCTCAAGCACTAGCGGGACCAGCGAGCAGTACTTC; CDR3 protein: CASSSTSGTSEQYF
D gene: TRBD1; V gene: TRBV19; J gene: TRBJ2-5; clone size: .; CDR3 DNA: TGTGCCAGTAGTGGACAGGACGCAGGAGAGACCCAGTACTTC; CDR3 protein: CASSGQDAGETQYF
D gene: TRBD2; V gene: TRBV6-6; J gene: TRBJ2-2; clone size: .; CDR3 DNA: TGTGCCAGCAGCAAAAGGACTAGCGGAGTCGGGGAGCTGTTTTTT; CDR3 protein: CASSKRTSGVGELFF
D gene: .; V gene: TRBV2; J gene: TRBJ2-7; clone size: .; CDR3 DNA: TGTGCCAGCAGTGAAATTATGAGGGGGGCCCATGTCTCCCACGAGCAGTACTTC; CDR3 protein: CASSEIMRGAHVSHEQYF
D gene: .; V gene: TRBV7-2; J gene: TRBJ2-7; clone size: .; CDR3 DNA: TGTGCCAGCAGCTTAGTGGCGGCCGCTAGGAAAGAGCAGTACTTC; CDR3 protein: CASSLVAAARKEQYF